Listed below are T cell receptor beta chains from one sample, sequenced in a study of blood T cell repertoires in COVID-19. Clones were read by immunoSEQ multiplex PCR, and TCRdb kept only the in-frame ones, dropping some. The sample includes about 170,000 clones, approximately 80% of them seen just once. Material for sequencing was peripheral blood. Receptor source: a woman aged 55-70 years with acute or convalescent COVID-19. CDR3s include the opening cysteine and the closing phenylalanine or tryptophan. Each record gives: CDR3 length, J gene, V gene, clone size, D gene, CDR3 DNA, CDR3 protein. A D gene is named only where the DNA matches it firmly. A row's size may be missing; if present it is once, few, many or a size class.

15 | TRBJ2-3 | TRBV6-5 | NA | NA | TGTGCCAGCAGTTATGGGGGGGGCCGGTCAGATACGCAGTATTTT | CASSYGGGRSDTQYF
13 | TRBJ2-7 | TRBV7-2 | NA | TRBD1 | TGTGCCAGCAGCGGACAGGACAGGGGCGAGCAGTACTTC | CASSGQDRGEQYF
16 | TRBJ1-4 | TRBV28 | NA | TRBD1 | TGTGCCAGCAGGGGGCCAAACAGGGGGTCATGGGAAAAACTGTTTTTT | CASRGPNRGSWEKLFF
14 | TRBJ1-4 | TRBV5-1 | NA | NA | TGCGCCAGCAGTACGGGGGAGTTTAATGAAAAACTGTTTTTT | CASSTGEFNEKLFF
14 | TRBJ1-3 | TRBV19 | few | NA | TGTGCCAGTCGTTCCCGCGGGTCTGGAAACACCATATATTTT | CASRSRGSGNTIYF
13 | TRBJ2-1 | TRBV6-5 | few | TRBD1 | TGTGCCAGCGGGGACAGCTTATCTCCCCAGCAGTTCTTC | CASGDSLSPQQFF
12 | TRBJ1-2 | TRBV7-2 | NA | NA | TGTGCCAGCAGCTTATCAGGGCAGGTCTACACCTTC | CASSLSGQVYTF
13 | TRBJ2-1 | TRBV6-2/TRBV6-3 | NA | TRBD2 | TGTGCCAGCAGTTACTCTGTGCGGGGGGAACAGTTCTTC | CASSYSVRGEQFF
14 | TRBJ2-7 | TRBV4-3 | NA | TRBD2 | TGCGCCAGCAGCCGGGCCGGACTAGCGAGCGAGCAGTACTTC | CASSRAGLASEQYF
17 | TRBJ2-3 | TRBV18 | NA | TRBD2 | TGTGCCAGCTCACCCTCGACTAGCGGGGCAAGCACAGATACGCAGTATTTT | CASSPSTSGASTDTQYF
17 | TRBJ2-6 | TRBV30 | NA | NA | TGTGCCTGGAGTGTCAAGGACACTGGTAGGTTGGCCAACGTCCTGACTTTC | CAWSVKDTGRLANVLTF
10 | TRBJ2-3 | TRBV20-1 | NA | NA | TGCAGTTGGAGGGATGATACGCAGTATTTT | CSWRDDTQYF
13 | TRBJ2-7 | TRBV12-3/TRBV12-4 | NA | NA | TGTGCCAGCACCGCGGGGGCCCACTACGAGCAGTACTTC | CASTAGAHYEQYF
15 | TRBJ1-2 | TRBV3-1/TRBV3-2 | NA | NA | TGTGCCAGCAGCCAAGACCCGGGGACATACTATGGCTACACCTTC | CASSQDPGTYYGYTF
15 | TRBJ2-5 | TRBV6-6 | few | TRBD1 | TGTGCCAGCAGATCGACAGGGGACACTAAAGAGACCCAGTACTTC | CASRSTGDTKETQYF
17 | TRBJ2-3 | TRBV11-2 | NA | TRBD2 | TGTGCCAGCAGCTTAGTATCGGGGGGGTCTAGCACAGATACGCAGTATTTT | CASSLVSGGSSTDTQYF
15 | TRBJ1-2 | TRBV25-1 | NA | NA | TGTGCCAGCTCCCCTGGGGGCAGGGTAGGCTATGGCTACACCTTC | CASSPGGRVGYGYTF
15 | TRBJ2-3 | TRBV7-9 | NA | TRBD2 | TGTGCCAGCAGCCCAAGCGGGGTTAGCACAGATACGCAGTATTTT | CASSPSGVSTDTQYF
14 | TRBJ2-2 | TRBV2 | once | TRBD1 | TGTGCCAGCAGCCGGGACAGCTTCACCGGGGAGCTGTTTTTT | CASSRDSFTGELFF
12 | TRBJ1-2 | TRBV7-8 | few | NA | TGTGCCAGCAGCTCCAGGGTATATGGCTACACCTTC | CASSSRVYGYTF
14 | TRBJ2-7 | TRBV19 | NA | NA | TGTGCCAGTAGTATCGTGGGGGCCTCCTACGAGCAGTACTTC | CASSIVGASYEQYF
15 | TRBJ1-5 | TRBV7-2 | NA | TRBD1 | TGTGCCAGCAGCCAGACAGGGAGGTTCAATCAGCCCCAGCATTTT | CASSQTGRFNQPQHF
13 | TRBJ1-2 | TRBV5-4 | once | TRBD1 | TGTGCCAGCAGCTTCAGGGGGAACTATGGCTACACCTTC | CASSFRGNYGYTF
13 | TRBJ1-1 | TRBV29-1 | NA | NA | TGCAGCGTTAGGGAGGGCCTGAACACTGAAGCTTTCTTT | CSVREGLNTEAFF
14 | TRBJ1-4 | TRBV5-3 | NA | TRBD1 | TGTGCCAGAAGCTTGTTACAGGGGAATGAAAAACTGTTTTTT | CARSLLQGNEKLFF
15 | TRBJ2-7 | TRBV11-1 | NA | TRBD1 | TGTGCCAGCAGCTTAGGGACAGGGGCCTCCTACGAGCAGTACTTC | CASSLGTGASYEQYF
14 | TRBJ2-5 | TRBV19 | NA | NA | TGTGCCAGTAGTTTTAGTCACGCCGTGGAGACCCAGTACTTC | CASSFSHAVETQYF
14 | TRBJ2-7 | TRBV19 | NA | NA | TGTGCCAGTCAGCGACAGCCGAGCTCCTACGAGCAGTACTTC | CASQRQPSSYEQYF
15 | TRBJ1-5 | TRBV4-3 | NA | TRBD1 | TGCGCCAGCAGCCAAGAAAGGGGGCCGAATCAGCCCCAGCATTTT | CASSQERGPNQPQHF
14 | TRBJ1-1 | TRBV6-6 | few | TRBD1 | TGTGCCAGCAACCCTAACGCAGGGGGCACTGAAGCTTTCTTT | CASNPNAGGTEAFF
14 | TRBJ1-4 | TRBV6-5 | once | NA | TGTGCCAGCAGTTACTCGAACAGTAATGAAAAACTGTTTTTT | CASSYSNSNEKLFF
14 | TRBJ2-2 | TRBV3-1/TRBV3-2 | NA | TRBD2 | TGTGCCAGCAGGGGGACTAACCAGGCCGGGGAGCTGTTTTTT | CASRGTNQAGELFF
13 | TRBJ1-6 | TRBV4-2 | few | TRBD1 | TGTGCCAGCAGCCGGGACAGGGACTCACCCCTCCACTTT | CASSRDRDSPLHF
11 | TRBJ2-7 | TRBV6-5 | NA | TRBD1 | TGTGCCAGCAGTACAGGGGGCGCGCAGTACTTC | CASSTGGAQYF
15 | TRBJ1-1 | TRBV5-8 | few | TRBD1 | TGTGCCAGCAGCCCTACCGGACAGGGTAGGACTGAAGCTTTCTTT | CASSPTGQGRTEAFF
16 | TRBJ1-1 | TRBV6-5 | few | NA | TGTGCCAGCAGTTATCAAGCGGGACGACAGAACACTGAAGCTTTCTTT | CASSYQAGRQNTEAFF
18 | TRBJ2-6 | TRBV7-6 | NA | TRBD1 | TGTGCCAGCAGCTCTGGACAGGGGGGACTCTCTGGGGCCAACGTCCTGACTTTC | CASSSGQGGLSGANVLTF
15 | TRBJ1-6 | TRBV18 | NA | TRBD1 | TGTGCCAGTCATCAAAAGGGGGCCCCTAATTCACCCCTCCACTTT | CASHQKGAPNSPLHF
13 | TRBJ2-3 | TRBV2 | once | NA | TGTGCCAGCAGTACAATTAGCACAGATACGCAGTATTTT | CASSTISTDTQYF
15 | TRBJ2-1 | TRBV14 | NA | TRBD2 | TGTGCCAGCAGCTGGGTAGCGGGGGGGCGGAATGAGCAGTTCTTC | CASSWVAGGRNEQFF
13 | TRBJ1-5 | TRBV30 | NA | TRBD1 | TGTGCCTTCCGGGACAGGGGCAATCAGCCCCAGCATTTT | CAFRDRGNQPQHF
15 | TRBJ2-3 | TRBV10-1 | once | NA | TGCGCCAGCAGTGAAGGGAGCAGGGGAGCAGATACGCAGTATTTT | CASSEGSRGADTQYF
16 | TRBJ2-3 | TRBV5-4 | NA | TRBD1 | TGTGCCAGCAGTCACGGGACAGATCCTAGCACAGATACGCAGTATTTT | CASSHGTDPSTDTQYF
13 | TRBJ1-2 | TRBV4-3 | few | TRBD1 | TGCGCCAGCAGCCCCGGGACAGGCGCTGGCTACACCTTC | CASSPGTGAGYTF
16 | TRBJ1-1 | TRBV6-2/TRBV6-3 | NA | TRBD1 | TGTGCCAGCAGTCATCCTAGACAGGGGCCGTACACTGAAGCTTTCTTT | CASSHPRQGPYTEAFF
11 | TRBJ1-2 | TRBV10-2 | NA | NA | TGCGCCAGCACGGGGGATTATGGCTACACCTTC | CASTGDYGYTF
15 | TRBJ1-5 | TRBV4-3 | few | NA | TGCGCCAGCAGCCAAGATCTAGGAAGGAATCAGCCCCAGCATTTT | CASSQDLGRNQPQHF
15 | TRBJ1-3 | TRBV7-7 | NA | NA | TGTGCTAGCAGCCAGGACAGCTTCTCTGGAAACACCATATATTTT | CASSQDSFSGNTIYF
15 | TRBJ2-5 | TRBV7-2 | NA | NA | TGTGCCAGCAGCTTAGTTGCCGGATCGGAGGAGACCCAGTACTTC | CASSLVAGSEETQYF
15 | TRBJ2-7 | TRBV7-8 | NA | NA | TGTGCCAGCAGCTTAGACCGGGGGGCGAAACACGAGCAGTACTTC | CASSLDRGAKHEQYF
15 | TRBJ2-5 | TRBV9 | NA | NA | TGTGCCAGCAGCCCCAGAACAGGGTTCGGGGAGACCCAGTACTTC | CASSPRTGFGETQYF
15 | TRBJ2-6 | TRBV13 | NA | NA | TGTGCCAGCAGCAAACAGGGCTCTGGGGCCAACGTCCTGACTTTC | CASSKQGSGANVLTF
13 | TRBJ1-1 | TRBV7-3 | NA | NA | TGTGCCAGCAGCTTATCCCAGAACACTGAAGCTTTCTTT | CASSLSQNTEAFF